One sample yielded the 27 T cell receptor beta chains listed below, sequenced in a study of blood T cell repertoires in COVID-19. Assay used: immunoSEQ multiplex PCR; TCRdb lists only in-frame clones, some missing. The table includes tens of thousands of clones, 89% detected once. The material sequenced was peripheral blood. Every receptor here comes from a human donor in a cohort sampled during active COVID-19.

The genes are TRBV6-5 and TRBJ1-2, with TRBD1 matching over 9 bases. The length of the CDR3 is 14 residues. Trimming cost V 7 bases and J 1 base; bases outside gene matches: 4. The germline CDR1 and CDR2 sequences are MNHEY and SVGAGI. The CDR3 sequence: CASTRTGDNYGYTF. In DNA form, the CDR3 reads TGTGCCAGCACCCGGACAGGGGATAACTATGGCTACACCTTC.

The chain combines TRBV11-2 with TRBJ2-7, with 7 bases fitting TRBD1. The J segment lost 0 bases and the V segment lost 1 base, leaving 6 bases of the junction unmatched. The CDR3 runs to 16 residues. From germline, CDR1 is SGHAT and CDR2 FQNNGV. The CDR3 is CASSLGARDSSYEQYF. The CDR3 DNA follows: TGTGCCAGCAGCTTAGGGGCCCGGGACAGCTCCTACGAGCAGTACTTC. The full variable domain, completed using reference TRBV11-2 and TRBJ2-7, is EAGVAQSPRYKIIEKRQSVAFWCNPISGHATLYWYQQILGQGPKLLIQFQNNGVVDDSQLPKDRFSAERLKGVDSTLKIQPAKLEDSAVYLCASSLGARDSSYEQYFGPGTRLTVT.

CDR3 DNA sequence: TGTGCCAGCAGTGAAGGCAGGGGTGGGACTGAAGCTTTCTTT. Its protein product is CASSEGRGGTEAFF. The chain couples TRBV2 to TRBJ1-1; a possible D gene is TRBD1 (6 bases). In germline, CDR1 is SNHLY, CDR2 FYNNEI. This CDR3 is 14 amino acids long. Trimming shortened V by 1 base and J by 5 bases, and 11 bases separated the two germline ends.

The rearrangement links TRBV3-1 (or the pseudogene TRBV3-2) to TRBJ2-3; possibly TRBD2 for D (5 bases). Germline V gene sequence: CDR1 LGHDT, CDR2 YNNKEL (reference sequence). The ends were cut back, 3 bases at V and 0 bases at J, with 10 bases in the middle. The CDR3 contains 15 residues. The CDR3 loop is CASSQGSLSTDTQYF. CDR3 DNA sequence: TGTGCCAGCAGCCAGGGGAGTCTTAGCACAGATACGCAGTATTTT.

The rearrangement links TRBV4-1 to TRBJ2-7; 7 positions agree with TRBD1. The V segment lost 4 bases and the J segment 0 bases; nucleotides outside the gene matches: 6. CDR3 length: 15 amino acids. Germline CDR1 reads MGHRA; CDR2 reads YSYEKL. Here the CDR3 reads CASSLGTESSYEQYF. CDR3 DNA: TGCGCCAGCAGCCTCGGGACAGAGAGCTCCTACGAGCAGTACTTC.

This clone was seen once. The chain joins TRBV4-2 to TRBJ1-2; D perhaps matches TRBD1 (5 bases). CDR1 is LGHNA and CDR2 is YNFKEQ in the germline V gene. The V end was cut by 1 base, the J end by 6 bases, with 9 bases between. This CDR3 region has 13 residues. The CDR3 protein is CASSQASRDGYTF. The CDR3 region has the DNA TGTGCCAGCAGCCAAGCCAGCAGGGATGGCTACACCTTC.

This rearrangement joins TRBV5-1 to TRBJ1-3, with D unclear. This CDR3 region has 14 residues. Germline V CDR1 and CDR2: SGHRS, YFSETQ. With 2 bases removed from V and 0 bases from J, the gap between germline ends came to 6 bases. As DNA, the CDR3 is TGCGCCAGCAGCTTCGGGTTCTCTGGAAACACCATATATTTT. Its protein product is CASSFGFSGNTIYF.

Only one count was recorded for this clone. The V call is TRBV10-3, the J call TRBJ1-5; 8 bases agree with TRBD1. CDR1 ENHRY and CDR2 SYGVKD come from the germline V gene. CDR3 size: 14 residues. Trimming took 8 bases from V and 0 from J; bases not matched to a gene: 3. CDR3 nucleotide sequence: TGTGCCATCTCGGACAGGGATAGCAATCAGCCCCAGCATTTT. Its protein is CAISDRDSNQPQHF.

The DNA of the CDR3 is TGTGCCAGCAGCCATAAAACCCGGGGGGCCGCTAACTATGGCTACACCTTC. Protein product: CASSHKTRGAANYGYTF. The chain employs TRBV4-2 and TRBJ1-2, with D tentatively TRBD1 (6 bases). This CDR3 is 17 amino acids long. CDR1 is LGHNA, CDR2 YNFKEQ, per germline. V was cut by 3 bases and J by 0 bases, with 17 bases left in between.

The rearrangement links TRBV6-5 to TRBJ1-4, with D perhaps TRBD1 (5 bases). V shed 7 bases and J shed 3 bases, with 15 bases lying between them. CDR3 length: 15 amino acids. The germline CDR1 and CDR2 sequences are MNHEY and SVGAGI. CDR3 DNA sequence: TGTGCCAGCAAAAGAGAGGGGAGGTCTAATGAAAAACTGTTTTTT. Translated: CASKREGRSNEKLFF.

This clone was seen only a few times. This rearrangement joins TRBV11-2 to TRBJ1-6, with D maybe TRBD1 (6 bases). Germline V lookup: CDR1 SGHAT, CDR2 FQNNGV. The CDR3 is 15 amino acids. V lost 5 bases and J 8 bases, leaving 16 bases between the germline ends. The CDR3 region has the DNA TGTGCCAGCAGCATTTCGAGGGGGAACCATTCACCCCTCCACTTT. It codes for CASSISRGNHSPLHF. The entire variable domain, with the rest obtained from reference TRBV11-2 and TRBJ1-6, is as follows: EAGVAQSPRYKIIEKRQSVAFWCNPISGHATLYWYQQILGQGPKLLIQFQNNGVVDDSQLPKDRFSAERLKGVDSTLKIQPAKLEDSAVYLCASSISRGNHSPLHFGNGTRLTVT.

V gene TRBV19 combines with J gene TRBJ2-7; 12 bases match TRBD1. There are 16 residues in the CDR3. The ends lost 5 bases at V and 4 bases at J; junction bases unmatched: 9. Germline values: CDR1 LNHDA, CDR2 SQIVND (reference sequence). The CDR3 loop is CASSPLGGQGAYEQYF. In DNA, the CDR3 is TGTGCCAGTAGTCCCCTGGGGGGACAGGGGGCTTACGAGCAGTACTTC. The full variable domain, its missing parts supplied by reference TRBV19 and TRBJ2-7, is DGGITQSPKYLFRKEGQNVTLSCEQNLNHDAMYWYRQDPGQGLRLIYYSQIVNDFQKGDIAEGYSVSREKKESFPLTVTSAQKNPTAFYLCASSPLGGQGAYEQYFGPGTRLTVT.

The rearrangement joins TRBV2 to TRBJ1-6; tentative D call: TRBD1 (6 bases). The CDR3 contains 14 residues. Germline-derived CDR1 and CDR2 are SNHLY and FYNNEI. The V end was cut by 6 bases, the J end by 7 bases, with 13 bases between. The CDR3, as DNA: TGTGCCAGCAGGGCCGGGACAACAAATTCACCCCTCCACTTT. Translating it yields CASRAGTTNSPLHF.

The V and J genes are TRBV29-1 and TRBJ1-2, with D tentatively TRBD1 (5 bases). The V end lost 2 bases, the J end lost 0 bases, and 7 bases lay between the germline ends. The CDR3 spans 13 residues. CDR1 and CDR2 from the germline V gene are SQVTM and ANQGSEA. CDR3 sequence reads: CSVEQGSNYGYTF. The CDR3 nucleotides are TGCAGCGTTGAACAGGGATCTAACTATGGCTACACCTTC.

In the case of this clone: Other DNA sequences in the sample encode the same CDR3. This sequence joins TRBV11-2 and TRBJ1-4; perhaps TRBD1 as D (6 bases). Germline V gene sequence: CDR1 SGHAT, CDR2 FQNNGV. The CDR3 length is 14 residues. The V and J ends lost 1 base and 7 bases respectively, with 10 bases between them. The CDR3 DNA sequence: TGTGCCAGCAGCTTAGGTCAAGGGGGTGAAAAACTGTTTTTT. Protein: CASSLGQGGEKLFF.

This chain joins TRBV19 and TRBJ2-1, with TRBD1 matching over 8 bases. This CDR3 is 16 amino acids long. V lost 8 bases to trimming and J lost 5 bases; unmatched junction nucleotides: 14. Germline CDR1 and CDR2: LNHDA and SQIVND (reference sequence). The CDR3 here is CASSSGGLERNNEQFF. The CDR3 DNA sequence: TGTGCCAGTTCATCAGGGGGCCTCGAAAGAAACAATGAGCAGTTCTTC.

The chain combines TRBV6-6 with TRBJ2-7; the D gene is possibly TRBD1 (6 bases). The CDR3 is 14 amino acids. Trimming shortened V by 6 bases and J by 5 bases, and 17 bases separated the two germline ends. The V gene's germline CDR1 is MNHNY and CDR2 SVGAGI (reference sequence). CDR3 nucleotides: TGTGCCAGCAGGTCACAGGGAGTTGTCCACGAGCAGTACTTC. As protein: CASRSQGVVHEQYF.

CDR3: CSVEGGTGELAGYTF. DNA of the CDR3: TGCAGCGTTGAGGGGGGGACAGGGGAATTGGCTGGCTACACCTTC. The rearrangement links TRBV29-1 to TRBJ1-2; TRBD1 agrees at 10 bases. V shed 3 bases and J 7 bases; nucleotides not matched to a gene: 11. The CDR3 has 15 residues. CDR1 is SQVTM, CDR2 ANQGSEA, per germline.

The CDR3 coding sequence is TGCGCCAGCAGGCGTGGGAGCTCCTACGAGCAGTACTTC. Its translation is CASRRGSSYEQYF. This chain uses TRBV5-1 with TRBJ2-7; perhaps TRBD2 as D (5 bases). The CDR3 consists of 13 residues. V lost 5 bases, J lost 0 bases, and 9 bases lay in between. Germline-derived CDR1 and CDR2 are SGHRS and YFSETQ.

This chain connects TRBV18 to TRBJ2-7; possibly TRBD1 for D (6 bases). Trimming took off 2 bases at V and 4 bases at J, with 15 bases between the two ends. The CDR3 covers 15 residues. Germline V gene sequence: CDR1 KGHSH, CDR2 LQKENI. The CDR3 coding sequence is TGTGCCAGCTCACCAGGTAGGACAGCCTATTACGAGCAGTACTTC. Amino acids: CASSPGRTAYYEQYF. Full variable domain (outside the CDR3, taken from reference TRBV18 and TRBJ2-7): NAGVMQNPRHLVRRRGQEARLRCSPMKGHSHVYWYRQLPEEGLKFMVYLQKENIIDESGMPKERFSAEFPKEGPSILRIQQVVRGDSAAYFCASSPGRTAYYEQYFGPGTRLTVT.

This sequence joins TRBV27 and TRBJ1-2, with D possibly being TRBD1 (5 bases). V lost 5 bases to trimming and J lost 5 bases, with 12 bases between them. The CDR3 extends over 13 amino acids. Germline CDR1 MNHEY, CDR2 SMNVEV (reference sequence). CDR3 in DNA: TGTGCCAGCAGTCCGGCTGGGGGGTATGGCTACACCTTC. This encodes CASSPAGGYGYTF.

The rearrangement uses TRBV6-5 and TRBJ1-5; TRBD1 matches 9 bases. Germline CDR1 and CDR2: MNHEY and SVGAGI. This CDR3 is 15 amino acids long. V gave up 6 bases and J gave up 0 bases; unmatched junction bases: 3. The CDR3 protein is CASRGQGNSNQPQHF. CDR3 nucleotides: TGTGCCAGCAGAGGACAGGGGAATAGCAATCAGCCCCAGCATTTT.

In this sample, this clone turned up once. This chain connects TRBV6-5 to TRBJ1-2; D might be TRBD1 (6 bases). The germline V and J ends were trimmed by 11 bases and 2 bases, with 12 bases remaining between them. Germline V gives CDR1 MNHEY, CDR2 SVGAGI. The CDR3 loop spans 12 amino acids. The CDR3 bases are TGTGCCGCGAAACAGGGAAACTATGGCTACACCTTC. The encoded protein is CAAKQGNYGYTF.

The rearrangement links TRBV7-9 to TRBJ1-3; D might be TRBD1 (5 bases). This CDR3 comprises 19 residues. With 4 bases removed from V and 0 bases from J, the gap between germline ends came to 22 bases. Germline V gene sequence: CDR1 SEHNR, CDR2 FQNEAQ (reference sequence). CDR3 in amino acids: CASSSKDKPTEDSGNTIYF. The CDR3 nucleotides read TGTGCCAGCAGCTCCAAGGACAAGCCTACTGAGGACTCTGGAAACACCATATATTTT.

The chain recombines TRBV7-9 with TRBJ1-2, with D hard to call. The germline CDR1 and CDR2 sequences are SEHNR and FQNEAQ (reference sequence). The CDR3 is 15 residues long. V was clipped by 8 bases and J by 5 bases, with 21 bases between them. For the CDR3, the DNA is TGTGCCAGCCAAACCTCTAAACGGGAGACGTATGGCTACACCTTC. Residues: CASQTSKRETYGYTF.

The rearrangement uses TRBV6-5 and TRBJ2-7; 8 bases align to TRBD1. This CDR3 comprises 14 residues. CDR1 is MNHEY and CDR2 is SVGAGI in the germline V gene. The ends lost 0 bases at V and 4 bases at J; junction bases unmatched: 2. Written as DNA, the CDR3 is TGTGCCAGCAGTTACTCTGGACAGGGTTACGAGCAGTACTTC. Its translation: CASSYSGQGYEQYF.

This sequence joins TRBV4-1 and TRBJ2-7; possible D gene TRBD2, 5 bases. Germline CDR1 MGHRA, CDR2 YSYEKL. The V end lost 5 bases, the J end lost 3 bases, and 17 bases lay between the germline ends. This CDR3 has 15 residues. The CDR3 DNA reads as TGCGCCAGCAGCGAATCCCACGGACGGGGCTACGAGCAGTACTTC. This translates into CASSESHGRGYEQYF.